This T cell receptor beta chain was sequenced for a study of T cell responses to AZD1222 COVID-19 vaccine. Study-wide points: Spike was spanned by vaccine-associated CD4 TCRs, with dominance at 160-218 and 743-854.

Profiling relied on immunoSEQ multiplex PCR, and the TCRdb table lists in-frame clones only, not all of them. The table lists some 110,000 clones, approximately 90% of them singletons. Details on this clone: What it recognizes is unknown.

The CDR3 covers 14 residues. Trimming took off 0 bases at V and 0 bases at J, with 0 bases between the two ends. Germline assignment: CDR1 KGHSH and CDR2 LQKENI. The origin of this receptor is an adult who received the AZD1222 COVID-19 vaccine. The sample was peripheral blood, taken 28 days after the second AZD1222 dose. The chain joins TRBV18 to TRBJ1-6; D ambiguous. Here the CDR3 DNA reads TGTGCCAGCTCACCACCCTCCTATAATTCACCCCTCCACTTT. It specifies CASSPPSYNSPLHF.